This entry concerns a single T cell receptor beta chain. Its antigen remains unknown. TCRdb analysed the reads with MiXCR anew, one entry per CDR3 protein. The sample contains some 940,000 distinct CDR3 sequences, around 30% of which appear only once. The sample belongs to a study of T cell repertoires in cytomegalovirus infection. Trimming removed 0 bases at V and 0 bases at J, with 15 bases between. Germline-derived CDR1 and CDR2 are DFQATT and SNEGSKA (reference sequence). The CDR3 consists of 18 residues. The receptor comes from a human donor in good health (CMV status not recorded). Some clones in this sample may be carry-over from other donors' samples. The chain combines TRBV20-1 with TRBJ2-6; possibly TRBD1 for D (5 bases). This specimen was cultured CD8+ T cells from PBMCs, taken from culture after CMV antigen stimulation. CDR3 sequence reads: CSARDLRGTLSGANVLTF. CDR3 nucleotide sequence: TGCAGTGCTAGAGATCTTAGGGGTACCCTCTCTGGGGCCAACGTCCTGACTTTC.